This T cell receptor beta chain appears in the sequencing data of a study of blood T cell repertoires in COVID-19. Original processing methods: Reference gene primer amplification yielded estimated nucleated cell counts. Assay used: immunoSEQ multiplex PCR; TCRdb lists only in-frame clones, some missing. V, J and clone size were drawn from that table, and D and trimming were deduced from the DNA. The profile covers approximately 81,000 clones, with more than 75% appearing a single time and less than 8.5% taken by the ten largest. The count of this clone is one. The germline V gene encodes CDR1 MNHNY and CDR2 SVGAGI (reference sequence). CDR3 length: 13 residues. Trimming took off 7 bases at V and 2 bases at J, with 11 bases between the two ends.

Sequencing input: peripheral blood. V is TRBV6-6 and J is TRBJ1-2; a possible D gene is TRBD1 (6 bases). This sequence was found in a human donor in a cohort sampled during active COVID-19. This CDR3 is CASMIQGNYGYTF. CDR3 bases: TGTGCCAGCATGATACAGGGCAACTATGGCTACACCTTC.